This T cell receptor beta chain was observed in a study of OX40 agonist ivuxolimab in advanced cancers. Looking at the study overall: Ivuxolimab was administered intravenously to patients at 0.01 to 10 mg/kg every 2 weeks. Three partial responders included one hepatocellular carcinoma patient and two cutaneous melanoma patients. Each dose-escalation patient presented with hepatocellular carcinoma, melanoma, renal cell or head and neck cancer.

Sequencing was performed with immunoSEQ multiplex PCR; in TCRdb, only in-frame clones are kept and a portion is missing. This table has fewer than 85,000 clones, 88% appearing once. The germline CDR1 and CDR2 sequences are MGHRA and YSYEKL. Between the trimmed V and J ends, which lost 4 bases and 4 bases, there was a span of 7 bases. CDR3 length: 13 amino acids. The sequence derives from an adult with an advanced solid tumor such as melanoma, head and neck, liver or kidney cancer. The source was CD4+ or CD8+ T cells sorted from blood, collected in a trial of the OX40 agonist ivuxolimab. The J gene is TRBJ1-4, the V gene TRBV4-1; D not resolved. Here the CDR3 reads CASSPHHNEKLFF. The DNA of the CDR3 is TGCGCCAGCAGCCCCCACCATAATGAAAAACTGTTTTTT.